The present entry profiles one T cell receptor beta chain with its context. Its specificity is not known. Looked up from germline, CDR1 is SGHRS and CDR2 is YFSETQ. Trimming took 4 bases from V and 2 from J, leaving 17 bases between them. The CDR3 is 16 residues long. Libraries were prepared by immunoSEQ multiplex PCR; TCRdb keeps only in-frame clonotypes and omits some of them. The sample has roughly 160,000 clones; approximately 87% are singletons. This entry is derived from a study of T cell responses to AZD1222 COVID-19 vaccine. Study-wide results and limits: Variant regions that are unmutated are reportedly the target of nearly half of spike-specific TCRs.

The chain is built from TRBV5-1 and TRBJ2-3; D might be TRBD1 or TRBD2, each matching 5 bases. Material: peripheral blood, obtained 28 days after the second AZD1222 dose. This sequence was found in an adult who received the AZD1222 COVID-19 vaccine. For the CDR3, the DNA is TGCGCCAGCAGCCCCACCCGGGGCACCCTCACAGATACGCAGTATTTT. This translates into CASSPTRGTLTDTQYF.